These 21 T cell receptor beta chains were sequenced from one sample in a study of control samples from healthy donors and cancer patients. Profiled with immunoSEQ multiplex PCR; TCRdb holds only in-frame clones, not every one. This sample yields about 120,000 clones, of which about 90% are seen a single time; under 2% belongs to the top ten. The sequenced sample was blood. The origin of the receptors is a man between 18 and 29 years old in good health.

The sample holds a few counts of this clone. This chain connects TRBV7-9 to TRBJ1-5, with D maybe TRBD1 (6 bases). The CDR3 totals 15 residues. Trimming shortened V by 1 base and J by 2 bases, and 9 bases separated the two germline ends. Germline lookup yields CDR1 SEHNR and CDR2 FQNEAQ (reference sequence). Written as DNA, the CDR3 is TGTGCCAGCAGCTTAGGGGCAGGGGGCAATCAGCCCCAGCATTTT. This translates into CASSLGAGGNQPQHF.

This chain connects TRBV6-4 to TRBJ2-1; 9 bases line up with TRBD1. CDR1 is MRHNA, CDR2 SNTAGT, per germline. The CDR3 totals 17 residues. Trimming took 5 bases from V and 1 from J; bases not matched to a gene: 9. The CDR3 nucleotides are TGTGCCAGCAGTAAAACAGGGGGCACCTATTCCTACAATGAGCAGTTCTTC. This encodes CASSKTGGTYSYNEQFF.

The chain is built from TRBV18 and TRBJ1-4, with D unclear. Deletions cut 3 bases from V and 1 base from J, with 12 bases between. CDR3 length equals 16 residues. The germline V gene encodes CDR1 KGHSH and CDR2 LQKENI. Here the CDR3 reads CASSPGVRGTNEKLFF. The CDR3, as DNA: TGTGCCAGCTCACCCGGCGTTCGGGGAACTAATGAAAAACTGTTTTTT.

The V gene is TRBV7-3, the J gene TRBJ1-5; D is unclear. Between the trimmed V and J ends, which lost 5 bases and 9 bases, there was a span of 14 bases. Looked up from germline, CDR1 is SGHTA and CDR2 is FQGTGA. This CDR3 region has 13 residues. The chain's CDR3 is CASSQIPGGPQHF. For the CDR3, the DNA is TGTGCCAGCAGCCAAATCCCGGGCGGGCCCCAGCATTTT.

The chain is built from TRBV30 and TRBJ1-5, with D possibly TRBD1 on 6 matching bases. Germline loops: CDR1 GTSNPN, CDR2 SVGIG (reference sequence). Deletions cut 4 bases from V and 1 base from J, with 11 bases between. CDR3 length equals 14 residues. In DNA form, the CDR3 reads TGTGCCTGGAACGACAGGTTGAGCAATCAGCCCCAGCATTTT. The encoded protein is CAWNDRLSNQPQHF.

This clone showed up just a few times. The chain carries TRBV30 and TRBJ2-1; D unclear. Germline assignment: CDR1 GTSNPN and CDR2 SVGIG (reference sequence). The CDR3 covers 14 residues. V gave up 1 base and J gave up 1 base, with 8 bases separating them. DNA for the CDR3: TGTGCCTGGAGTGAGCGCAGTTCCTACAATGAGCAGTTCTTC. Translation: CAWSERSSYNEQFF.

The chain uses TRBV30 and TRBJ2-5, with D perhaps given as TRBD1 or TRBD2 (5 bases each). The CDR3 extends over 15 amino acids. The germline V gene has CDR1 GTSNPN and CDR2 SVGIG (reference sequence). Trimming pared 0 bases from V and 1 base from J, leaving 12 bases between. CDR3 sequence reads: CAWSVRGASQETQYF. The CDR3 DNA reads TGTGCCTGGAGTGTACGAGGGGCTAGCCAAGAGACCCAGTACTTC.

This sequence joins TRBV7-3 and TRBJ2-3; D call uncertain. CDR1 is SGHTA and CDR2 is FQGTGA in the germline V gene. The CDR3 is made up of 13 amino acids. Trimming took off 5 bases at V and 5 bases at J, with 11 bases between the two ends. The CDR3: CASSTTHRDTQYF. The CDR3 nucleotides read TGTGCCAGCAGCACTACTCACAGAGATACGCAGTATTTT.

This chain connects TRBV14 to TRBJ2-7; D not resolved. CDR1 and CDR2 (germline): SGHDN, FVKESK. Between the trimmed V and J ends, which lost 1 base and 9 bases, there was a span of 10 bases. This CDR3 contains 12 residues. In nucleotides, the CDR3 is TGTGCCAGCAGCCAAGGGAGCAATCGGCAGTACTTC. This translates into CASSQGSNRQYF.

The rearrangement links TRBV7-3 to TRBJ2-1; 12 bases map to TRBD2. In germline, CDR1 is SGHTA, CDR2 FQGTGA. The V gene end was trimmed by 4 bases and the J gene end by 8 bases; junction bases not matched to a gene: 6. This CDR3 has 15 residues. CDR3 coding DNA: TGTGCCAGCAGCTCCTACCTAGCGGGAGGGGATGAGCAGTTCTTC. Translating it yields CASSSYLAGGDEQFF.

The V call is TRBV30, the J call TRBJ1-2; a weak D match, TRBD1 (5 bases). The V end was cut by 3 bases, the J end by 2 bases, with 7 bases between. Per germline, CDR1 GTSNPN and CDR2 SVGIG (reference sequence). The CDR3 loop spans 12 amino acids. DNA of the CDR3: TGTGCCTGGAGCGAGGGGAACTATGGCTACACCTTC. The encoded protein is CAWSEGNYGYTF.

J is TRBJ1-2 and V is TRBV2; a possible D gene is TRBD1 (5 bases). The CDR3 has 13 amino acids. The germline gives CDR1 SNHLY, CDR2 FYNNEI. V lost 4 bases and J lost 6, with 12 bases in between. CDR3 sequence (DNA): TGTGCCAGCAGTGCCGGGACGGCGAATGGCTACACCTTC. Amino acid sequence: CASSAGTANGYTF.

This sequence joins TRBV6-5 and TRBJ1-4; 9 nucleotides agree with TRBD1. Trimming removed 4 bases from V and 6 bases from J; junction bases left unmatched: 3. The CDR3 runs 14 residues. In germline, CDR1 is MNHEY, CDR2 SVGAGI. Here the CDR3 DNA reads TGTGCCAGCAGTTCCGGGACAGGGTATGAAAAACTGTTTTTT. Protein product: CASSSGTGYEKLFF.

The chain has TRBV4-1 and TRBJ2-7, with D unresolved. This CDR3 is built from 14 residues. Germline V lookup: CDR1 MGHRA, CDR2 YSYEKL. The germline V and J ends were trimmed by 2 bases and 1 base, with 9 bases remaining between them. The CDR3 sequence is CASSQNTESYEQYF. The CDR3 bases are TGCGCCAGCAGCCAAAACACAGAATCCTACGAGCAGTACTTC.

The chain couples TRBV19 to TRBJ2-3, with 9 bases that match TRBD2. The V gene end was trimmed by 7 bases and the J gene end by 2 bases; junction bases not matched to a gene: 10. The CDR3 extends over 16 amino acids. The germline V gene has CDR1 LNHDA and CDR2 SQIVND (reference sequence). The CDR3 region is CASTSYSGRVTDTQYF. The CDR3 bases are TGTGCCAGTACATCCTATAGCGGGAGAGTCACAGATACGCAGTATTTT.

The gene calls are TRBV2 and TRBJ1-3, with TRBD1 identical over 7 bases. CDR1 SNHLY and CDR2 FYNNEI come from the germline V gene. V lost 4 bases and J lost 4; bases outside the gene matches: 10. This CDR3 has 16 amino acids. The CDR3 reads CASSVKGGAVGNTIYF. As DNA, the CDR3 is TGTGCCAGCAGTGTGAAAGGGGGCGCGGTAGGAAACACCATATATTTT.

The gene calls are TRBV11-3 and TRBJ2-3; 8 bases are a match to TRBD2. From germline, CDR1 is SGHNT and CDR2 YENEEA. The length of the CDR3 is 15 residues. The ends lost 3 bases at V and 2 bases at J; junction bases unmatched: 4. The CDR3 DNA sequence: TGTGCCAGCAGCTTCACTAGCGGCCCCACAGATACGCAGTATTTT. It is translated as CASSFTSGPTDTQYF.

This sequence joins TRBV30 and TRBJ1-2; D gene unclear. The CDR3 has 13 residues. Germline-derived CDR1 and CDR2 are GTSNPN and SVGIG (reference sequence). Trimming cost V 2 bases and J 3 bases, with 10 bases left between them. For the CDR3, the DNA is TGTGCCTGGAGTTCTGGGTCGTACTATGGCTACACCTTC. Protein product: CAWSSGSYYGYTF.

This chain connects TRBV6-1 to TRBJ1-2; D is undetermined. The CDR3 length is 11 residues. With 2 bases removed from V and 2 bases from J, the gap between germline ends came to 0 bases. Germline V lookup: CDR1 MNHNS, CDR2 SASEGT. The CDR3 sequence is CASSENYGYTF. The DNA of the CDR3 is TGTGCCAGCAGTGAAAACTATGGCTACACCTTC.

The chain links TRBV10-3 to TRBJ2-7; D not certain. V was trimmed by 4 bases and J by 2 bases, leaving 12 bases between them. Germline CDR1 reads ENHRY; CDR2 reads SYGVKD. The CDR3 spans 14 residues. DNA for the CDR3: TGTGCCATCAGTGTACTGGAGACAACCTACGAGCAGTACTTC. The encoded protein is CAISVLETTYEQYF.

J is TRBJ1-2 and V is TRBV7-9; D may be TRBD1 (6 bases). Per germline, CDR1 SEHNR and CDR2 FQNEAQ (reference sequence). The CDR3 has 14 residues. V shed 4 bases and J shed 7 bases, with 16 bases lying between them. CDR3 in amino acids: CASSYSQGIAGYTF. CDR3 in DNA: TGTGCCAGCAGCTACTCGCAGGGGATTGCTGGCTACACCTTC. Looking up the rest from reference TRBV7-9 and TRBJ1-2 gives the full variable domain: DTGVSQNPRHKITKRGQNVTFRCDPISEHNRLYWYRQTLGQGPEFLTYFQNEAQLEKSRLLSDRFSAERPKGSFSTLEIQRTEQGDSAMYLCASSYSQGIAGYTFGSGTRLTVV.